This entry lists 26 T cell receptor beta chains sequenced from one sample in a study of Tregs in tolerant kidney transplant recipients. This table comes from immunoSEQ multiplex PCR, and its TCRdb copy is limited to in-frame clones, with some not included. The table has 60,000 to 70,000 clones, around 90% seen once. Sequencing was performed on CD8+ T cells from blood, taken before the transplant. The receptors originated from a human donor who received a combined kidney and bone marrow transplant.

The chain recombines TRBV7-9 with TRBJ2-3, with 7 bases that match TRBD2. V gave up 7 bases and J gave up 2 bases; unmatched junction bases: 12. Per the germline V gene, CDR1 is SEHNR and CDR2 is FQNEAQ (reference sequence). CDR3 length: 16 residues. CDR3 sequence reads: CASITVGLADTDTQYF. CDR3 in DNA: TGTGCCAGCATAACGGTTGGGCTAGCGGACACAGATACGCAGTATTTT.

This chain joins TRBV5-4 and TRBJ1-1, with D maybe TRBD1 (6 bases). The germline V and J ends were trimmed by 6 bases and 0 bases, with 12 bases remaining between them. The V gene's germline CDR1 is SGHNT and CDR2 YYREEE (reference sequence). The CDR3 runs to 14 residues. The CDR3, as DNA: TGTGCCAGCACCTCAGGGGTTATGAACACTGAAGCTTTCTTT. Amino acids: CASTSGVMNTEAFF.

The chain has TRBV14 and TRBJ2-6, with D hard to call. CDR3 length: 15 amino acids. Germline CDR1 SGHDN, CDR2 FVKESK. The germline V and J ends were trimmed by 3 bases and 0 bases, with 6 bases remaining between them. CDR3 in DNA: TGTGCCAGCAGCCAGTATCCCTCTGGGGCCAACGTCCTGACTTTC. As protein: CASSQYPSGANVLTF.

This clone appeared a single time. The rearrangement joins TRBV14 to TRBJ2-5; 7 nucleotides agree with TRBD2. The J call may not be correct, given that the DNA end is closer to TRBJ2-7. Germline V gene lookup returns CDR1 SGHDN and CDR2 FVKESK. The CDR3 extends over 15 amino acids. CDR3 sequence: CASSQLSAGWSEQYF. In nucleotides, the CDR3 is TGTGCCAGCAGCCAGCTCTCAGCGGGATGGAGCGAGCAGTACTTC.

This chain connects TRBV19 to TRBJ2-1; 10 nucleotides agree with TRBD2. The CDR3 sequence is 16 residues long. Germline trimming cut 3 bases from V and 0 bases from J; bases unmatched to any gene: 2. Germline values: CDR1 LNHDA, CDR2 SQIVND (reference sequence). The CDR3 loop is CASSISSGGSYNEQFF. The CDR3 DNA reads as TGTGCCAGTAGTATCTCTAGCGGGGGCTCCTACAATGAGCAGTTCTTC.

The chain joins TRBV7-3 to TRBJ1-3; D is unresolved. The CDR3 totals 15 residues. Per the germline V gene, CDR1 is SGHTA and CDR2 is FQGTGA. The V gene lost 2 bases and the J gene lost 0 bases, with 8 bases spanning the gap. The CDR3 nucleotides are TGTGCCAGCAGCTTAGCAGGTCCCTCTGGAAACACCATATATTTT. It translates to CASSLAGPSGNTIYF.

The CDR3 nucleotides read TGTGCCAGCAGTGGAGGGCGGGGGGCTAGCGGGTCTATCATTCAGTACTTC. Amino acid sequence: CASSGGRGASGSIIQYF. The rearrangement uses TRBV11-2 and TRBJ2-4, with TRBD2 identical over 8 bases. The CDR3 runs to 17 residues. In germline, CDR1 is SGHAT, CDR2 FQNNGV. V lost 6 bases and J lost 9; bases outside the gene matches: 19.

This sequence joins TRBV4-3 and TRBJ1-2, with 9 bases matching TRBD1. With V trimmed by 2 bases and J by 4 bases, 8 bases remained unmatched. The CDR3 runs to 16 residues. Germline loops: CDR1 LGHNA, CDR2 YSLEER. The CDR3 region is CASSQFRDRDLYGYTF. The CDR3 nucleotides read TGCGCCAGCAGCCAATTCCGGGACAGGGACCTCTATGGCTACACCTTC.

This chain joins TRBV30 and TRBJ1-1; tentatively, D is TRBD1 (6 bases). V gave up 2 bases and J gave up 4 bases, with 17 bases separating them. Germline CDR1 and CDR2: GTSNPN and SVGIG (reference sequence). The CDR3 is made up of 15 amino acids. DNA of the CDR3: TGTGCCTGGAGTCACCGGAACAGGGCCTTCACTGAAGCTTTCTTT. The encoded protein is CAWSHRNRAFTEAFF.

The rearrangement joins TRBV4-3 to TRBJ1-1; D remains ambiguous. Germline values: CDR1 LGHNA, CDR2 YSLEER. CDR3 length: 14 residues. Trimming stripped 4 bases from V and 3 bases from J, with 12 bases between. The CDR3: CASSRGLRDTEAFF. The DNA for the CDR3 is TGCGCCAGCAGCCGTGGGCTGCGGGACACTGAAGCTTTCTTT.

The V call is TRBV25-1, the J call TRBJ2-5, with 11 positions matching TRBD2. In germline, CDR1 is MGHDK, CDR2 SYGVNS. CDR3 size: 16 residues. The ends lost 0 bases at V and 5 bases at J; junction bases unmatched: 5. CDR3: CASSEYALAGVETQYF. The CDR3 region has the DNA TGTGCCAGCAGTGAATACGCACTAGCGGGAGTTGAGACCCAGTACTTC.

The chain employs TRBV19 and TRBJ1-1; the match to TRBD1 covers 8 bases. The germline V gene encodes CDR1 LNHDA and CDR2 SQIVND (reference sequence). This CDR3 is 13 amino acids long. The V and J ends lost 8 bases and 3 bases, in that order; junction bases with no gene match: 5. The CDR3 region is CASLRQGYTEAFF. DNA of the CDR3: TGTGCCAGTTTGAGACAGGGGTACACTGAAGCTTTCTTT.

V and J are TRBV18 and TRBJ2-7; tentative D call: TRBD1 (6 bases). This CDR3 region has 13 residues. Germline-derived CDR1 and CDR2 are KGHSH and LQKENI. V lost 6 bases, J lost 2 bases, and 11 bases lay in between. CDR3 in amino acids: CASSMGHPYEQYF. CDR3 DNA: TGTGCCAGCTCTATGGGACACCCCTACGAGCAGTACTTC.

The chain carries TRBV7-9 and TRBJ2-5, with D possibly matching TRBD2 (5 bases). The CDR3 contains 14 residues. Trimming shortened V by 4 bases and J by 0 bases, and 9 bases separated the two germline ends. CDR1 and CDR2 (germline): SEHNR, FQNEAQ (reference sequence). The CDR3 DNA sequence: TGTGCCAGCAGCTCTCCGGGATACCAAGAGACCCAGTACTTC. This sequence encodes CASSSPGYQETQYF.

This chain connects TRBV7-2 to TRBJ2-2, with a weak D call TRBD2 (6 bases). Germline V gene lookup returns CDR1 SGHTA and CDR2 FQGNSA. The germline V and J ends were trimmed by 3 bases and 5 bases, with 7 bases remaining between them. The CDR3 totals 13 residues. The CDR3 nucleotides are TGTGCCAGCAGCTTTCTAGCGACCGGGGAGCTGTTTTTT. Amino acids: CASSFLATGELFF.

This sequence joins TRBV28 and TRBJ2-3, with 12 bases fitting TRBD2. The CDR3 loop spans 15 amino acids. Germline V gene sequence: CDR1 MDHEN, CDR2 SYDVKM. Trimming cost V 6 bases and J 7 bases; bases outside gene matches: 8. The CDR3 spells CASSRLAGEGNTQYF. DNA for the CDR3: TGTGCCAGCAGCAGACTAGCGGGGGAGGGGAATACGCAGTATTTT.

J is TRBJ1-2 and V is TRBV11-2; 11 bases match TRBD1. Trimming removed 3 bases from V and 6 bases from J; junction bases left unmatched: 6. This CDR3 is 15 amino acids long. The germline gives CDR1 SGHAT, CDR2 FQNNGV. The CDR3 nucleotides read TGTGCCAGCAGCTTGGGACAGGGGGGGTTGGATGGCTACACCTTC. This encodes CASSLGQGGLDGYTF.

The chain joins TRBV13 to TRBJ1-1; TRBD1 agrees at 11 bases. Germline CDR1 PRHDT, CDR2 FYEKMQ (reference sequence). The CDR3 is 16 residues long. V was clipped by 0 bases and J by 4 bases; unmatched bases: 4. The CDR3 protein is CASSLGPGTGGTEAFF. CDR3 in DNA: TGTGCCAGCAGCTTAGGCCCCGGGACAGGGGGCACTGAAGCTTTCTTT. Using reference TRBV13 and TRBJ1-1 for the parts outside the CDR3, the full variable domain is AAGVIQSPRHLIKEKRETATLKCYPIPRHDTVYWYQQGPGQDPQFLISFYEKMQSDKGSIPDRFSAQQFSDYHSELNMSSLELGDSALYFCASSLGPGTGGTEAFFGQGTRLTVV.

CDR3 DNA sequence: TGTGCCAGCTCAAATGGACTAGCGGGATACACTACCTCCTACGAGCAGTACTTC. It codes for CASSNGLAGYTTSYEQYF. The chain joins TRBV18 to TRBJ2-7; TRBD2 matches at 12 bases. The CDR3 consists of 18 residues. In germline, CDR1 is KGHSH, CDR2 LQKENI. With V trimmed by 5 bases and J by 0 bases, 11 bases remained unmatched. Together with reference TRBV18 and TRBJ2-7, the CDR3 gives the full variable domain: NAGVMQNPRHLVRRRGQEARLRCSPMKGHSHVYWYRQLPEEGLKFMVYLQKENIIDESGMPKERFSAEFPKEGPSILRIQQVVRGDSAAYFCASSNGLAGYTTSYEQYFGPGTRLTVT.

This chain connects TRBV13 to TRBJ2-3, with 10 positions matching TRBD2. The CDR3 is 14 amino acids. The junction had 4 bases not matched to a gene; V was cut back by 8 bases and J by 2 bases. Germline V gene sequence: CDR1 PRHDT, CDR2 FYEKMQ (reference sequence). The CDR3 spells CASLAGGSTDTQYF. The CDR3 DNA follows: TGTGCCAGCTTAGCGGGAGGTTCCACAGATACGCAGTATTTT.

The chain couples TRBV4-1 to TRBJ2-7; no clear D gene. Trimming removed 0 bases from V and 5 bases from J, with 5 bases in between. Germline-derived CDR1 and CDR2 are MGHRA and YSYEKL. The CDR3 has 12 residues. This chain's CDR3 is CASSQDLDEQYF. Here the CDR3 DNA reads TGCGCCAGCAGCCAAGATCTTGACGAGCAGTACTTC.

The rearrangement uses TRBV4-2 and TRBJ2-1; TRBD1 matches 7 bases. CDR3 length equals 18 residues. J was trimmed by 9 bases and V by 1 base; bases with no gene match: 18. Looked up from germline, CDR1 is LGHNA and CDR2 is YNFKEQ. The CDR3 DNA sequence: TGTGCCAGCAGCCAAGTGGGAACAGGGGCCGTCGTTTTAGTTGAGCAGTTCTTC. Amino acid sequence: CASSQVGTGAVVLVEQFF.

This clone was counted a single time. The chain is built from TRBV7-9 and TRBJ1-4, with 8 positions matching TRBD1. With 5 bases clipped from V and 7 bases from J, the junction kept 12 bases outside the gene matches. This CDR3 is built from 16 residues. The germline CDR1 and CDR2 sequences are SEHNR and FQNEAQ (reference sequence). The CDR3 DNA reads as TGTGCCAGCAGCCCGAGAAAACAGGGGGAGGGTGAAAAACTGTTTTTT. Protein sequence: CASSPRKQGEGEKLFF.

The gene calls are TRBV7-9 and TRBJ2-1; possible D gene TRBD1, 6 bases. The CDR3 contains 12 residues. V lost 5 bases and J lost 8, with 10 bases in between. Germline lookup yields CDR1 SEHNR and CDR2 FQNEAQ (reference sequence). CDR3 region: CASSPTGHEQFF. CDR3 sequence (DNA): TGTGCCAGCAGCCCAACAGGGCATGAGCAGTTCTTC.

The chain is built from TRBV27 and TRBJ1-1; D unclear. The CDR3 runs to 15 residues. Germline V CDR1 and CDR2: MNHEY, SMNVEV (reference sequence). V was pared by 2 bases and J by 2 bases, with 12 bases between. The CDR3 nucleotides are TGTGCCAGCAGTTTAGTCGGGGTACTTAACACTGAAGCTTTCTTT. Protein product: CASSLVGVLNTEAFF.

The chain uses TRBV4-1 and TRBJ1-1; no clear D gene. The CDR3 extends over 14 amino acids. The germline CDR1 and CDR2 sequences are MGHRA and YSYEKL. The V end was cut by 1 base, the J end by 7 bases, with 13 bases between. The CDR3 nucleotides are TGCGCCAGCAGCCAAGCAGGAGGGCGCCTTGAAGCTTTCTTT. Residues: CASSQAGGRLEAFF.